This T cell receptor (beta chain) is drawn from a study of CD8+ T cells in alopecia areata. For the study at large: Treatment with tofacitinib (6 to 18 months) was followed by 6 months off drug. Overall study results and limits: Numerous clones, expanded in lesions, remained in scalp and blood during tofacitinib. Scalp clonality and expanded CD8+ clones among the top 100 were significantly decreased by tofacitinib.

Following extraction, RNA underwent reverse transcription to cDNA, which served as the sequencing template. Profiling relied on immunoSEQ multiplex PCR, and the TCRdb table lists in-frame clones only, not all of them. Among roughly 140,000 clones, roughly four fifths were seen once, and the ten largest hold around 25%. This clone was observed a handful of times. What it binds is unknown. Described treatment: oral pan-JAK inhibitor, 5-10 mg twice daily. Germline-derived CDR1 and CDR2 are MGHRA and YSYEKL. This CDR3 is 17 amino acids long. Trimming at V came to 2 bases and at J to 5 bases, leaving 11 bases not matched to a gene.

The sample here was CD8+ T cells sorted from blood, taken at week 4, from a patient treated with tofacitinib. This receptor was taken from a human donor with alopecia areata. The chain links TRBV4-1 to TRBJ1-4; 7 positions agree with TRBD1. CDR3 loop: CASSQKIRQGGNEKLFF. The CDR3 nucleotides read TGCGCCAGCAGCCAAAAGATCCGGCAGGGGGGAAATGAAAAACTGTTTTTT.